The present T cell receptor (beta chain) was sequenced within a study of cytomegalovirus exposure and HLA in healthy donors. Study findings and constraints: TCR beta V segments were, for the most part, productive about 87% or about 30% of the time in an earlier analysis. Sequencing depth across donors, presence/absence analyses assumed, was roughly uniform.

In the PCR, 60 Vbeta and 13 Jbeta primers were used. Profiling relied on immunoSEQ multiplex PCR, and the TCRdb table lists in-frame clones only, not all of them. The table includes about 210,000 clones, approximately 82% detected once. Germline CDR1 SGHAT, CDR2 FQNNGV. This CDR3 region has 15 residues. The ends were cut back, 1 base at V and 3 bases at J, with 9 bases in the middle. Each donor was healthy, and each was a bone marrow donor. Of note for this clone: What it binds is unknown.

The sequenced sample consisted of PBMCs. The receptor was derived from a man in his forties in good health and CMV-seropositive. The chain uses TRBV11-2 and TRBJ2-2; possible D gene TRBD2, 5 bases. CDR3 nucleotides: TGTGCCAGCAGCTTAGGAGAGGGTCACACCGGGGAGCTGTTTTTT. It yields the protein CASSLGEGHTGELFF. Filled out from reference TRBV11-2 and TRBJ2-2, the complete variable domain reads EAGVAQSPRYKIIEKRQSVAFWCNPISGHATLYWYQQILGQGPKLLIQFQNNGVVDDSQLPKDRFSAERLKGVDSTLKIQPAKLEDSAVYLCASSLGEGHTGELFFGEGSRLTVL.